This is a list of T cell receptor beta chains from one sample in a study of blood T cell repertoires in COVID-19. The assay was immunoSEQ multiplex PCR, and TCRdb's table has in-frame clones only and misses some. The repertoire includes some 300,000 clones, 90% of them detected once, and around 4.3% sits in the top ten. Specimen: PBMCs or T cells enriched from blood (not recorded which). These receptors were obtained from a woman under 30 with acute COVID-19. Each CDR3 is given with its conserved first and last residue. D genes are given only for firm matches. Rows may omit the clone size; those that give it use once, few, many or a size class.

TRBJ2-2,TRBD2,.,TRBV7-3,CASSATSGIAGELFF,TGTGCCAGCAGCGCGACTAGCGGGATTGCCGGGGAGCTGTTTTTT
TRBJ2-4,TRBD1,once,TRBV2,CASRTGGGVLLAKNIQYF,TGTGCCAGCAGGACAGGGGGCGGCGTACTGCTAGCCAAAAACATTCAGTACTTC
TRBJ2-7,.,.,TRBV28,CASSFARWHEQYF,TGTGCCAGCAGTTTCGCTAGATGGCACGAGCAGTACTTC
TRBJ1-3,.,.,TRBV28,CASSRARDSGNTIYF,TGTGCCAGCAGTCGGGCCCGGGATTCTGGAAACACCATATATTTT
TRBJ1-5,.,.,TRBV6-5,CASGRAYSNQPQHF,TGTGCCAGCGGGCGGGCCTATAGCAATCAGCCCCAGCATTTT
TRBJ1-1,.,.,TRBV5-1,CASSFGGHEAFF,TGCGCCAGCAGCTTCGGCGGACATGAAGCTTTCTTT
TRBJ1-1,.,.,TRBV14,CASSLNPEAFF,TGTGCCAGCAGCCTTAATCCTGAAGCTTTCTTT
TRBJ1-4,TRBD1,.,TRBV7-9,CASSLNVPTGGGNEKLFF,TGTGCCAGCAGCCTCAACGTCCCAACAGGGGGAGGTAATGAAAAACTGTTTTTT
TRBJ2-2,.,.,TRBV5-1,CASSLERGTNTGELFF,TGCGCCAGCAGCTTGGAACGAGGGACGAACACCGGGGAGCTGTTTTTT
TRBJ2-7,.,.,TRBV9,CASSPAGSSYEQYF,TGTGCCAGCAGCCCTGCGGGGAGCTCCTACGAGCAGTACTTC
TRBJ2-2,.,.,TRBV27,CASSSAGNTGELFF,TGTGCCAGCAGTTCCGCCGGGAACACCGGGGAGCTGTTTTTT
TRBJ1-2,.,.,TRBV19,CATLGTHNYGYTF,TGTGCCACCCTTGGTACACACAACTATGGCTACACCTTC
TRBJ2-5,TRBD1,.,TRBV5-1,CASSLEPGGSETQYF,TGCGCCAGCAGCTTGGAACCAGGGGGTTCGGAGACCCAGTACTTC
TRBJ2-7,.,.,TRBV9,CASSFGASGEQYF,TGTGCCAGCAGCTTTGGGGCCTCAGGGGAGCAGTACTTC
TRBJ1-2,.,.,TRBV11-1,CASSSTPSGGYTF,TGTGCCAGCAGCTCCACACCGTCGGGTGGCTACACCTTC
TRBJ2-1,TRBD2,.,TRBV27,CASSLLVQRGNNEQFF,TGTGCCAGCAGTTTACTCGTCCAGCGGGGTAACAATGAGCAGTTCTTC
TRBJ2-7,TRBD1,.,TRBV7-9,CASSLGGQESYEQYF,TGTGCCAGCAGCTTAGGGGGACAGGAATCTTACGAGCAGTACTTC
TRBJ2-1,.,few,TRBV5-1,CASSFSGGGQFF,TGCGCCAGCAGCTTCTCCGGAGGAGGGCAGTTCTTC
TRBJ1-2,TRBD1,.,TRBV7-2,CASSLVRTGDGGYTF,TGTGCCAGCAGCTTAGTAAGGACAGGGGATGGTGGCTACACCTTC
TRBJ2-5,TRBD2,.,TRBV23-1,CASSQSRVAGGPSDQETQYF,TGCGCCAGCAGTCAATCGCGGGTAGCGGGAGGGCCCTCGGACCAAGAGACCCAGTACTTC
TRBJ1-3,TRBD1,.,TRBV11-2,CASSLDPTGANTIYF,TGTGCCAGCAGCTTAGATCCTACAGGGGCAAACACCATATATTTT
TRBJ1-1,.,.,TRBV30,CAWSRGLRGTEAFF,TGTGCCTGGAGTAGAGGCCTGAGAGGCACTGAAGCTTTCTTT
TRBJ1-1,TRBD1,once,TRBV28,CASGTVNTEAFF,TGTGCCAGCGGGACAGTTAACACTGAAGCTTTCTTT
TRBJ1-2,TRBD1,.,TRBV27,CASTPGGMGYGYTF,TGTGCCAGCACACCAGGGGGCATGGGCTATGGCTACACCTTC
TRBJ2-1,TRBD1,.,TRBV7-3,CASSLGTGIYNEQFF,TGTGCCAGCAGCTTGGGGACAGGGATCTACAATGAGCAGTTCTTC
TRBJ2-5,TRBD2,.,TRBV5-1,CASSPGTSGRAGETQYF,TGCGCCAGCAGCCCCGGGACTAGCGGGAGGGCAGGAGAGACCCAGTACTTC
TRBJ1-3,.,once,TRBV3-1/TRBV3-2,CASSLTGFWSGNTIYF,TGTGCCAGCAGCCTAACAGGGTTCTGGTCTGGAAACACCATATATTTT
TRBJ2-1,TRBD2,once,TRBV10-3,CAITATSDDEQFF,TGTGCCATCACTGCGACTAGCGACGATGAGCAGTTCTTC
TRBJ2-2,.,many,TRBV12-3/TRBV12-4,CASKGGWSGELFF,TGTGCCAGCAAAGGGGGTTGGTCCGGGGAGCTGTTTTTT
TRBJ2-7,TRBD2,.,TRBV24-1,CATSDASGYEQYF,TGTGCCACCAGTGACGCTAGCGGCTACGAGCAGTACTTC
TRBJ2-7,TRBD2,.,TRBV7-9,CASTRLAGGPYEQYF,TGTGCCAGCACCCGACTAGCGGGAGGACCCTACGAGCAGTACTTC
TRBJ1-2,TRBD1,.,TRBV5-6,CASSLVWDRSSNYGYTF,TGTGCCAGCAGCTTGGTCTGGGACAGAAGTTCTAACTATGGCTACACCTTC
TRBJ2-6,TRBD1,.,TRBV19,CASSRTGLLAGANVLTF,TGTGCCAGTTCCCGGACAGGGCTCTTGGCTGGGGCCAACGTCCTGACTTTC
TRBJ2-7,TRBD1,once,TRBV2,CASSQDRVGEQYF,TGTGCCAGCAGTCAGGACAGGGTAGGCGAGCAGTACTTC
TRBJ2-2,.,.,TRBV24-1,CATSREASAGELFF,TGTGCCACCAGTAGGGAGGCGTCGGCCGGGGAGCTGTTTTTT
TRBJ2-1,.,.,TRBV21-1,CASSRREAGGTQFF,TGTGCCAGCAGCAGAAGGGAAGCGGGAGGGACCCAGTTCTTC
TRBJ2-5,.,.,TRBV25-1,CASSEYEYQETQYF,TGTGCCAGCAGTGAATACGAGTACCAAGAGACCCAGTACTTC
TRBJ2-7,.,.,TRBV9,CASSPQGALYEQYF,TGTGCCAGCAGCCCACAAGGGGCCCTCTACGAGCAGTACTTC
TRBJ2-1,.,.,TRBV25-1,CASSGDVNEQFF,TGTGCCAGCAGCGGAGATGTAAATGAGCAGTTCTTC
TRBJ1-2,.,once,TRBV24-1,CATSDRDSSGYTF,TGTGCCACCAGTGATCGGGACTCCTCGGGCTACACCTTC